This TCR beta chain came from a study of T cell repertoires in cytomegalovirus infection. On this clonotype: What it recognizes is unknown.

TCRdb fed the reads into MiXCR, producing one record per CDR3 protein. The table includes about 700,000 distinct CDR3 sequences, roughly 33% detected once. V was trimmed by 1 base and J by 0 bases, leaving 10 bases between them. The length of the CDR3 is 15 residues. Germline CDR1 reads LNHDA; CDR2 reads SQIVND (reference sequence). Material: cultured PBMCs, obtained from culture after CMV antigen stimulation. The chain couples TRBV19 to TRBJ2-7; D not certain. This TCR derives from a human donor in good health (CMV status not recorded). Some clones in this sample may be carry-over from other donors' samples. The CDR3, as DNA: TGTGCCAGTAGTATAGCTGGCAGGAGCTCCTACGAGCAGTACTTC. Translated, it gives CASSIAGRSSYEQYF.